What follows are 32 T cell receptor beta chains derived from one specimen sequenced in a study of blood T cells in healthy people across ages (dated by TCRdb to between 2014 and 2017). The library relied on 5' RACE. Instrument on record: Illumina HiSeq 2500. A second 7 to 11 cycle PCR used a sample-barcoded 5' primer and a J-beta primer mix. TCRdb redid the processing of the public reads, applying fastp at Q25 and MiXCR, and retained in-frame beta chains. CDR3 protein duplicates are merged, each entry listing the most common genes and DNA. The sample table contains 380,000 or so distinct CDR3 sequences; only one count was recorded for about 52% of them. The biggest ten clones account for around 53% of the sample. The sequencing sample was made of blood. These receptors originate from a man aged 60 to 75 in good health.

V and J are TRBV20-1 and TRBJ2-7; weak D call: TRBD1 (6 bases). Trimming cost V 6 bases and J 5 bases, with 11 bases left between them. Germline CDR1 and CDR2: DFQATT and SNEGSKA (reference sequence). CDR3 length: 11 residues. CDR3 nucleotide sequence: TGCAGTGCCGACAGGTCCCACGAGCAGTACTTC. This codes for CSADRSHEQYF.

The V call is TRBV27, the J call TRBJ1-1; the D is unclear. CDR1 MNHEY and CDR2 SMNVEV come from the germline V gene (reference sequence). This CDR3 has 14 amino acids. V was pared by 4 bases and J by 3 bases, with 12 bases between. Written as DNA, the CDR3 is TGTGCCAGCAGTTCCTCCCCGTGGGACACTGAAGCTTTCTTT. Amino acids: CASSSSPWDTEAFF.

The chain carries TRBV28 and TRBJ2-1; TRBD2 might be the D (6 bases). The CDR3 runs to 15 residues. Trimming removed 7 bases at V and 3 bases at J, with 16 bases between. Per the germline V gene, CDR1 is MDHEN and CDR2 is SYDVKM. For the CDR3, the DNA is TGTGCCAGCAAATCTCGGGGGACCAGCTACAATGAGCAGTTCTTC. Translated: CASKSRGTSYNEQFF.

This chain links TRBV7-2 with TRBJ2-7; 9 nucleotides line up with TRBD2. The CDR3 is 15 residues long. V was pared by 5 bases and J by 5 bases, with 10 bases of the junction left unmatched. Germline loops: CDR1 SGHTA, CDR2 FQGNSA. The CDR3 nucleotides are TGTGCCAGCAGCCCACCTAGCGGGACAACCCACGAGCAGTACTTC. It encodes CASSPPSGTTHEQYF.

The rearrangement joins TRBV20-1 to TRBJ2-1; 7 bases agree with TRBD1. Unmatched junction bases numbered 12, after V lost 5 bases and J lost 2 bases. In germline, CDR1 is DFQATT, CDR2 SNEGSKA (reference sequence). The CDR3 is 16 amino acids. The CDR3 region has the DNA TGCAGTGCTGCCCCCCGACAGGGTCCCACCTACAATGAGCAGTTCTTC. It specifies CSAAPRQGPTYNEQFF.

V usage is TRBV24-1 and J usage is TRBJ2-4; D perhaps matches TRBD1 (7 bases). The J call could be wrong; TRBJ2-7 is a better fit for the DNA end. The germline gives CDR1 KGHDR, CDR2 SFDVKD. CDR3 length: 15 amino acids. CDR3: CATSDPRQGGHEQYF. The DNA of the CDR3 is TGTGCCACCAGTGACCCTCGACAGGGAGGACACGAGCAGTACTTC.

This sequence joins TRBV12-3 or TRBV12-4 and TRBJ2-7; possibly TRBD1 or TRBD2 for D (5 bases each). V lost 3 bases, J lost 1 base, and 22 bases lay in between. The CDR3 is made up of 18 amino acids. CDR3 amino acids: CASSFSDLSGHRSYEQYF. DNA for the CDR3: TGTGCCAGCAGTTTTTCGGACCTAAGCGGACACAGATCCTACGAGCAGTACTTC.

J is TRBJ2-5 and V is TRBV20-1, with 10 bases that match TRBD2. This CDR3 is 16 amino acids long. The germline CDR1 and CDR2 sequences are DFQATT and SNEGSKA (reference sequence). Germline trimming cut 0 bases from V and 4 bases from J; bases unmatched to any gene: 8. The DNA of the CDR3 is TGCAGTGCTAGAGAACCTAGCGGGAGTAGGCGAGAGACCCAGTACTTC. Translated: CSAREPSGSRRETQYF.

The V call is TRBV20-1, the J call TRBJ1-2, with 8 bases lining up with TRBD1. V was pared by 5 bases and J by 5 bases, with 10 bases of the junction left unmatched. The germline V gene has CDR1 DFQATT and CDR2 SNEGSKA (reference sequence). The CDR3 is made up of 14 amino acids. CDR3 in amino acids: CSALIGQGGYGYTF. Here the CDR3 DNA reads TGCAGTGCTTTAATAGGACAGGGCGGGTATGGCTACACCTTC.

J is TRBJ1-1 and V is TRBV24-1; D not certain. V lost 2 bases to trimming and J lost 7 bases, with 4 bases between them. The CDR3 is 11 residues long. The V gene's germline CDR1 is KGHDR and CDR2 SFDVKD. CDR3 sequence: CATSDYNEAFF. The DNA for the CDR3 is TGTGCCACCAGTGATTACAATGAAGCTTTCTTT.

Notes on this clonotype: At one boundary the junction diverges from the germline segment, which might be a read error. The V gene is TRBV30, the J gene TRBJ2-1; the match to TRBD1 covers 7 bases. The length of the CDR3 is 12 residues. Per the germline V gene, CDR1 is GTSNPN and CDR2 is SVGIG (reference sequence). The CDR3 is CAWSYRGNEQFF. The CDR3 DNA reads as TGTGCCTGGAGTTACAGGGGTAATGAGCAGTTTTTC.

The gene calls are TRBV4-2 and TRBJ2-3; 8 bases are shared with TRBD2. Germline trimming cut 4 bases from V and 3 bases from J; bases unmatched to any gene: 3. CDR1 is LGHNA, CDR2 YNFKEQ, per germline. This CDR3 comprises 14 residues. Here the CDR3 reads CASSPLAGTDTQYF. The DNA of the CDR3 is TGTGCCAGCAGCCCATTAGCGGGGACAGATACGCAGTATTTT.

Details on this clonotype: It may be a read error: a sequence one base away is much more abundant. This chain joins TRBV20-1 and TRBJ1-2; 10 bases fit TRBD1. The CDR3 consists of 16 residues. The germline V gene has CDR1 DFQATT and CDR2 SNEGSKA (reference sequence). CDR3 nucleotides: TGCAGTGCTAGCACCGGGACAGGGGTTTGGGGCTATGACTACACCTTC. This translates into CSASTGTGVWGYDYTF.

This chain connects TRBV7-9 to TRBJ1-1, with a possible D match to TRBD1 (6 bases). The germline V gene has CDR1 SEHNR and CDR2 FQNEAQ (reference sequence). The CDR3 runs to 15 residues. V lost 5 bases and J lost 0, with 13 bases in between. As DNA, the CDR3 is TGTGCCAGCAGCGCCCCCCAGGGGCTGAACACTGAAGCTTTCTTT. Translated, it gives CASSAPQGLNTEAFF.

This chain connects TRBV6-2 or TRBV6-3 to TRBJ2-7; 14 nucleotides match TRBD2. The trim removed 6 bases at V and 4 bases at J, leaving 5 bases unmatched. The V gene's germline CDR1 is MNHEY and CDR2 SVGEGT. CDR3 length: 15 amino acids. The CDR3 DNA is TGTGCCAGCAGACGACTAGCGGGAGGGCCTTACGAGCAGTACTTC. It is translated as CASRRLAGGPYEQYF.

This CDR3 reads CASSLRGRSGGYTF. CDR3 DNA: TGTGCCAGCAGTTTAAGGGGCAGGTCTGGTGGCTACACCTTC. The chain couples TRBV28 to TRBJ1-2; maybe TRBD1 (5 bases). The CDR3 totals 14 residues. Germline CDR1 reads MDHEN; CDR2 reads SYDVKM. With 2 bases removed from V and 7 bases from J, the gap between germline ends came to 14 bases.

The chain links TRBV5-1 to TRBJ2-3, with D possibly TRBD2 on 6 matching bases. The V end lost 4 bases, the J end lost 1 base, and 16 bases lay between the germline ends. The CDR3 is 16 residues long. CDR1 SGHRS and CDR2 YFSETQ come from the germline V gene. Here the CDR3 reads CASSPSGRGGTDTQYF. Written as DNA, the CDR3 is TGCGCCAGCAGCCCGTCTGGGCGGGGTGGCACAGATACGCAGTATTTT.

The chain has TRBV12-3 or TRBV12-4 and TRBJ2-3, with 11 positions matching TRBD2. The CDR3 is 17 amino acids. Germline trimming cut 6 bases from V and 0 bases from J; bases unmatched to any gene: 8. CDR3 region: CASSQRASGGSTDTQYF. CDR3 bases: TGTGCCAGCAGCCAAAGGGCTAGCGGGGGGAGCACAGATACGCAGTATTTT.

A word on this clonotype: One end of the junction is discordant with germline, which a read error may explain. The J gene is TRBJ2-3, the V gene TRBV20-1; D call uncertain. Germline V gene sequence: CDR1 DFQATT, CDR2 SNEGSKA (reference sequence). The CDR3 contains 12 residues. As DNA, the CDR3 is TGCAGTGCTAGAGATGGAGTAGATGCGCAGTATTTT. It specifies CSARDGVDAQYF.

The sample holds a few counts of this clonotype. V gene TRBV27 combines with J gene TRBJ1-2, with 7 bases lining up with TRBD1. Germline V lookup: CDR1 MNHEY, CDR2 SMNVEV (reference sequence). The CDR3 is 12 amino acids. V shed 6 bases, J shed 7 bases, and the junction held 5 bases outside the gene matches. The CDR3 loop is CASRHTGVGYTF. For the CDR3, the DNA is TGTGCCAGCAGACACACAGGGGTTGGCTACACCTTC.

The chain has TRBV6-1 and TRBJ2-4; maybe TRBD2 (6 bases). Trimming shortened V by 2 bases and J by 3 bases, and 14 bases separated the two germline ends. Germline CDR1 and CDR2: MNHNS and SASEGT. CDR3 length: 16 amino acids. The CDR3 DNA sequence: TGTGCCAGCAGTGAATGGACGGGGGAAGGCAAAAACATTCAGTACTTC. Translation gives CASSEWTGEGKNIQYF.

CDR3 sequence reads: CASGVQLYEQYF. CDR3 DNA: TGTGCCAGCGGAGTACAGCTCTACGAGCAGTACTTC. This sequence joins TRBV28 and TRBJ2-4; D remains unclear. The closer fit of TRBJ2-7 to the DNA end suggests the J call may be wrong. The CDR3 is 12 amino acids. Looked up from germline, CDR1 is MDHEN and CDR2 is SYDVKM.

The chain combines TRBV6-5 with TRBJ2-4, with 7 bases aligning to TRBD2. The J call may be mistaken, given a closer DNA end match to TRBJ2-7. The germline gives CDR1 MNHEY, CDR2 SVGAGI. This CDR3 comprises 15 residues. The CDR3 sequence is CASSPPGLPGSEQYF. CDR3 coding DNA: TGTGCCAGCAGTCCCCCGGGACTACCGGGTTCCGAGCAGTACTTC.

The chain uses TRBV5-1 and TRBJ1-2, with D perhaps matching TRBD1 (5 bases). From germline, CDR1 is SGHRS and CDR2 YFSETQ. The CDR3 is 16 amino acids. Trimming left V 4 bases short and J 5 bases short, with 21 bases between. CDR3: CASSADPQAHQYGYTF. The CDR3 bases are TGCGCCAGCAGCGCCGACCCACAGGCGCACCAGTATGGCTACACCTTC.

This clonotype showed up many times. The chain couples TRBV6-5 to TRBJ1-4; D is ambiguous. CDR3 length: 14 amino acids. Trimming removed 5 bases at V and 5 bases at J, with 12 bases between. The germline V gene encodes CDR1 MNHEY and CDR2 SVGAGI. CDR3: CASSGPSPNEKLFF. The CDR3 region has the DNA TGTGCCAGCAGTGGCCCTAGTCCAAATGAAAAACTGTTTTTT.

The chain links TRBV9 to TRBJ2-7; the match to TRBD2 covers 9 bases. CDR3 size: 14 residues. Trimming removed 4 bases from V and 2 bases from J; junction bases left unmatched: 4. In germline, CDR1 is SGDLS, CDR2 YYNGEE. CDR3 in DNA: TGTGCCAGCAGCCGCGGGGGGGCAGCCTACGAGCAGTACTTC. This codes for CASSRGGAAYEQYF.

The rearrangement uses TRBV12-3 or TRBV12-4 and TRBJ1-6; a weak D match, TRBD1 (5 bases). V lost 5 bases and J lost 7, with 12 bases in between. This CDR3 has 14 residues. Here the CDR3 DNA reads TGTGCCAGCAGTGGGGACTTGGGGAATTCACCCCTCCACTTT. Protein: CASSGDLGNSPLHF.

The gene calls are TRBV7-3 and TRBJ2-5; D uncertain. Germline CDR1 is SGHTA and CDR2 is FQGTGA. Deletions cut 5 bases from V and 11 bases from J, with 18 bases between. The CDR3 spans 13 residues. CDR3 amino acids: CASSPRQSSVQYF. The CDR3 nucleotides read TGTGCCAGCAGCCCCAGACAATCGAGTGTGCAGTACTTC.

This clonotype was seen a handful of times. This CDR3 is CASSFNRRDRGNGDTQYF. The CDR3 DNA is TGCGCCAGCAGCTTCAACCGCCGGGACAGGGGGAATGGAGATACGCAGTATTTT. The V call is TRBV5-1, the J call TRBJ2-3; 11 nucleotides align to TRBD1. The CDR3 extends over 18 amino acids. V trimming: 2 bases; J trimming: 5 bases; junction bases outside the gene matches: 13. Germline CDR1 is SGHRS and CDR2 is YFSETQ. Looking up the rest from reference TRBV5-1 and TRBJ2-3 gives the full variable domain: KAGVTQTPRYLIKTRGQQVTLSCSPISGHRSVSWYQQTPGQGLQFLFEYFSETQRNKGNFPGRFSGRQFSNSRSEMNVSTLELGDSALYLCASSFNRRDRGNGDTQYFGPGTRLTVL.

The J gene is TRBJ1-2, the V gene TRBV6-1, with a tentative D call TRBD1 (6 bases). The length of the CDR3 is 15 residues. The germline V and J ends were trimmed by 2 bases and 4 bases, with 14 bases remaining between them. In germline, CDR1 is MNHNS, CDR2 SASEGT. The CDR3 DNA reads TGTGCCAGCAGTGAAAACCCAGGGGTAGGCTATGGCTACACCTTC. Translated: CASSENPGVGYGYTF.

This clonotype was found a few times. V is TRBV7-2 and J is TRBJ2-7; TRBD1 is a possible D gene (5 bases). Trimming pared 6 bases from V and 0 bases from J, leaving 15 bases between. The CDR3 length is 15 residues. Germline CDR1 and CDR2: SGHTA and FQGNSA. In DNA, the CDR3 is TGTGCCAGCAGACAATTCGACAGCTTCTCCTACGAGCAGTACTTC. Its translation: CASRQFDSFSYEQYF.

For this clonotype: A single base separates this from a much larger clone, so it may be a read error. The V gene is TRBV29-1, the J gene TRBJ2-5, with TRBD2 identical over 10 bases. This CDR3 contains 14 residues. The V gene's germline CDR1 is SQVTM and CDR2 ANQGSEA. V lost 7 bases to trimming and J lost 11 bases; unmatched junction nucleotides: 16. This CDR3 reads CSALRAGGVGEQYF. In DNA, the CDR3 is TGCAGCGCCCTCAGAGCGGGAGGGGTGGGTGAGCAGTACTTC.